One and the same sample provided the 29 T cell receptor beta chains below, sequenced in a study of blood T cell repertoires in COVID-19. This table comes from immunoSEQ multiplex PCR, and its TCRdb copy is limited to in-frame clones, with some not included. This sample carries about 410,000 clones, roughly 88% of them seen once, and the ten largest clones take 1.4%. Input material: peripheral blood. These receptors originate from a woman under 40 with active or convalescent COVID-19.

The V gene is TRBV19, the J gene TRBJ1-2; 7 bases fit TRBD1. CDR3 length: 14 amino acids. Looked up from germline, CDR1 is LNHDA and CDR2 is SQIVND (reference sequence). The J segment lost 8 bases and the V segment lost 5 bases, leaving 11 bases of the junction unmatched. The CDR3: CASSPLTGFRGYTF. The CDR3, as DNA: TGTGCCAGTAGTCCCTTGACAGGGTTCAGGGGCTACACCTTC.

The CDR3 DNA reads as TGTGCCGGGGGCCCCGGATTGAACGAGCAGTACTTC. Its translation is CAGGPGLNEQYF. This sequence joins TRBV10-3 and TRBJ2-7; D might be TRBD1 (6 bases). This CDR3 region has 12 residues. Germline values: CDR1 ENHRY, CDR2 SYGVKD. Between the trimmed V and J ends, which lost 11 bases and 5 bases, there was a span of 16 bases.

The chain is built from TRBV3-1 (or the pseudogene TRBV3-2) and TRBJ2-7; 8 bases match TRBD2. The germline V gene encodes CDR1 LGHDT and CDR2 YNNKEL (reference sequence). Trimming took 5 bases from V and 3 from J; bases not matched to a gene: 12. There are 16 residues in the CDR3. This CDR3 reads CASSSHSSGGDYEQYF. The CDR3 coding sequence is TGTGCCAGCAGCTCACACTCCTCGGGGGGGGACTACGAGCAGTACTTC.

DNA of the CDR3: TGTGCCAGCAGCCCCGGATGGGACAGACGAACAAATACGCAGTATTTT. Translating gives CASSPGWDRRTNTQYF. V is TRBV27 and J is TRBJ2-3, with 7 bases lining up with TRBD1. The CDR3 contains 16 residues. Per germline, CDR1 MNHEY and CDR2 SMNVEV (reference sequence). V lost 6 bases to trimming and J lost 7 bases; unmatched junction nucleotides: 16.

The chain uses TRBV19 and TRBJ2-2; 8 nucleotides line up with TRBD1. Germline V CDR1 and CDR2: LNHDA, SQIVND (reference sequence). V was pared by 4 bases and J by 7 bases, with 8 bases of the junction left unmatched. This CDR3 comprises 15 residues. The chain's CDR3 is CASSTSDRVGGELFF. The CDR3 DNA reads as TGTGCCAGTAGTACGTCGGACAGGGTAGGCGGGGAGCTGTTTTTT.

This clone was picked up one time. The CDR3 DNA sequence: TGCGCCAGCAGCTTACAGGGGCCGACTAATGAAAAACTGTTTTTT. Its translation: CASSLQGPTNEKLFF. J is TRBJ1-4 and V is TRBV5-1, with TRBD1 matching over 7 bases. The CDR3 runs 15 residues. Unmatched junction bases numbered 3, after V lost 2 bases and J lost 2 bases. The germline V gene encodes CDR1 SGHRS and CDR2 YFSETQ.

The V gene is TRBV5-1, the J gene TRBJ2-7; possibly TRBD2 for D (5 bases). Germline V gives CDR1 SGHRS, CDR2 YFSETQ. The CDR3 is 14 amino acids. Trimming stripped 6 bases from V and 0 bases from J, with 13 bases between. This CDR3 is CASTQDWNSYEQYF. In nucleotides, the CDR3 is TGCGCCAGCACCCAGGACTGGAACTCCTACGAGCAGTACTTC.

V gene TRBV27 combines with J gene TRBJ1-5; TRBD1 aligns across 9 bases. The CDR3 has 15 amino acids. The V gene's germline CDR1 is MNHEY and CDR2 SMNVEV (reference sequence). The J segment lost 6 bases and the V segment lost 6 bases, leaving 9 bases of the junction unmatched. DNA for the CDR3: TGTGCCAGCAGCGGGGGACAGGGTTTCGGTCAGCCCCAGCATTTT. Translation: CASSGGQGFGQPQHF.

The count of this clone is one. This sequence joins TRBV19 and TRBJ1-2, with D hard to call. V lost 1 base to trimming and J lost 0 bases, with 6 bases between them. The CDR3 is made up of 14 amino acids. The germline V gene encodes CDR1 LNHDA and CDR2 SQIVND (reference sequence). The DNA of the CDR3 is TGTGCCAGTAGTATAGCCGGAGCTAACTATGGCTACACCTTC. Protein sequence: CASSIAGANYGYTF.

The chain is built from TRBV30 and TRBJ1-1; 9 bases align to TRBD1. Germline-derived CDR1 and CDR2 are GTSNPN and SVGIG (reference sequence). The length of the CDR3 is 12 residues. The V and J ends lost 5 bases and 4 bases, in that order; junction bases with no gene match: 2. CDR3 sequence (DNA): TGTGCCTGGGGACAGGGGCCCACTGAAGCTTTCTTT. Translation gives CAWGQGPTEAFF.

The CDR3 spells CASSLAPENTEAFF. Written as DNA, the CDR3 is TGTGCCAGCAGCTTAGCTCCAGAGAACACTGAAGCTTTCTTT. The rearrangement links TRBV7-9 to TRBJ1-1, with no clear D. The CDR3 extends over 14 amino acids. Germline V gives CDR1 SEHNR, CDR2 FQNEAQ (reference sequence). Trimming pared 0 bases from V and 1 base from J, leaving 6 bases between.

The V call is TRBV7-6, the J call TRBJ2-2, with 9 bases fitting TRBD1. Germline V gives CDR1 SGHVS, CDR2 FNYEAQ. The length of the CDR3 is 15 residues. Trimming cost V 4 bases and J 6 bases; bases outside gene matches: 6. CDR3 bases: TGTGCCAGCAGCTCTCCGGACAGGGGCCCCGGGGAGCTGTTTTTT. Its protein product is CASSSPDRGPGELFF.

The chain couples TRBV30 to TRBJ2-7; D not certain. The CDR3 extends over 15 amino acids. Germline V gene data show CDR1 as GTSNPN and CDR2 as SVGIG (reference sequence). V lost 7 bases to trimming and J lost 3 bases, with 22 bases between them. The CDR3 DNA is TGTGCCTCTACGACGGGTTGGAGTCGCCGCTACGAGCAGTACTTC. Residues: CASTTGWSRRYEQYF.

CDR3 nucleotides: TGTGCCAGCAGTTTCCAGGGCGCTGGAAACACCATATATTTT. Residues: CASSFQGAGNTIYF. The chain employs TRBV6-2 or TRBV6-3 and TRBJ1-3; tentative D call: TRBD1 (5 bases). The CDR3 extends over 14 amino acids. Germline lookup yields CDR1 MNHEY and CDR2 SVGEGT. The V and J ends lost 4 bases and 2 bases respectively, with 9 bases between them.

The count of this clone is one. Here the CDR3 DNA reads TGTGCCAGCAGCAGATTAGGACAGGCTTCCTACGAGCAGTACTTC. It translates to CASSRLGQASYEQYF. This chain joins TRBV5-4 and TRBJ2-7, with 7 bases fitting TRBD1. V was clipped by 4 bases and J by 1 base; unmatched bases: 8. Germline values: CDR1 SGHNT, CDR2 YYREEE (reference sequence). CDR3 length equals 15 residues.

The rearrangement joins TRBV6-5 to TRBJ1-4; 7 bases fit TRBD1. The CDR3 is made up of 15 amino acids. The V segment lost 6 bases and the J segment 4 bases; nucleotides outside the gene matches: 8. Germline CDR1 is MNHEY and CDR2 is SVGAGI. DNA of the CDR3: TGTGCCAGCAGGCCGGGACAGCTCAATAATGAAAAACTGTTTTTT. This encodes CASRPGQLNNEKLFF.

This chain links TRBV11-2 with TRBJ2-3, with 12 nucleotides matching TRBD2. Germline CDR1 is SGHAT and CDR2 is FQNNGV. The V gene end was trimmed by 4 bases and the J gene end by 3 bases; junction bases not matched to a gene: 8. The CDR3 has 17 amino acids. The CDR3 coding sequence is TGTGCCAGCAGCTCCGCCCCTAGCGGGGGGGCGACAGATACGCAGTATTTT. Protein: CASSSAPSGGATDTQYF. The entire variable domain, with the rest obtained from reference TRBV11-2 and TRBJ2-3, is as follows: EAGVAQSPRYKIIEKRQSVAFWCNPISGHATLYWYQQILGQGPKLLIQFQNNGVVDDSQLPKDRFSAERLKGVDSTLKIQPAKLEDSAVYLCASSSAPSGGATDTQYFGPGTRLTVL.

This rearrangement joins TRBV4-1 to TRBJ2-1; TRBD1 might be the D (5 bases). Trimming removed 6 bases from V and 3 bases from J, with 12 bases in between. The CDR3 spans 14 residues. From germline, CDR1 is MGHRA and CDR2 YSYEKL. CDR3 DNA: TGCGCCAGCAGTCCTCTAGGGGACTACAATGAGCAGTTCTTC. This codes for CASSPLGDYNEQFF.

The V gene is TRBV7-9, the J gene TRBJ1-4; D not resolved. The germline gives CDR1 SEHNR, CDR2 FQNEAQ (reference sequence). This CDR3 has 13 residues. The ends were cut back, 5 bases at V and 0 bases at J, with 4 bases in the middle. The CDR3 here is CASSPATNEKLFF. CDR3 DNA: TGTGCCAGCAGCCCAGCAACTAATGAAAAACTGTTTTTT.

The genes are TRBV4-1 and TRBJ2-1, with 7 nucleotides matching TRBD1. V gave up 3 bases and J gave up 2 bases; unmatched junction bases: 7. CDR1 and CDR2 (germline): MGHRA, YSYEKL. The CDR3 sequence is 16 residues long. The CDR3 protein is CASSQTPRGTYNEQFF. CDR3 sequence (DNA): TGCGCCAGCAGCCAGACCCCCAGGGGGACCTACAATGAGCAGTTCTTC.

The chain joins TRBV5-1 to TRBJ1-1; TRBD1 matches at 7 bases. The CDR3 is 16 amino acids. The germline V gene has CDR1 SGHRS and CDR2 YFSETQ. After removal of 4 bases from V and 1 base from J, the junction contained 10 bases not matched to a gene. The CDR3 is CASSRDSPARNTEAFF. CDR3 nucleotides: TGCGCCAGCAGCCGGGACAGCCCGGCGCGGAACACTGAAGCTTTCTTT.

The chain joins TRBV5-6 to TRBJ2-2; 10 bases are shared with TRBD1. CDR3 length equals 17 residues. V trimming: 3 bases; J trimming: 7 bases; junction bases outside the gene matches: 12. Germline values: CDR1 SGHDT, CDR2 YYEEEE. The CDR3 DNA sequence: TGTGCCAGCAGCTACACCTCCGGGACAGGGGCGGGCGGGGAGCTGTTTTTT. It translates to CASSYTSGTGAGGELFF.

This chain connects TRBV28 to TRBJ1-2; D remains unclear. CDR3 length: 14 amino acids. The germline CDR1 and CDR2 sequences are MDHEN and SYDVKM. Trimming pared 3 bases from V and 2 bases from J, leaving 10 bases between. CDR3 nucleotide sequence: TGTGCCAGCAGTTTCCGGGTGGCAAACTATGGCTACACCTTC. Protein product: CASSFRVANYGYTF.

In the case of this clone: This CDR3 is also generated by other DNA sequences in the sample. The gene calls are TRBV30 and TRBJ2-7; the D gene is possibly TRBD2 (6 bases). The CDR3 has 14 amino acids. The germline V gene has CDR1 GTSNPN and CDR2 SVGIG (reference sequence). V was cut by 0 bases and J by 3 bases, with 12 bases left in between. CDR3 residues: CAWSVGGVGYEQYF. In nucleotides, the CDR3 is TGTGCCTGGAGTGTAGGCGGGGTGGGCTACGAGCAGTACTTC. The full variable domain, with the rest looked up from reference TRBV30 and TRBJ2-7, is SQTIHQWPATLVQPVGSPLSLECTVEGTSNPNLYWYRQAAGRGLQLLFYSVGIGQISSEVPQNLSASRPQDRQFILSSKKLLLSDSGFYLCAWSVGGVGYEQYFGPGTRLTVT.

This clone was recorded only once. V usage is TRBV5-1 and J usage is TRBJ2-1; 11 bases agree with TRBD2. The V gene's germline CDR1 is SGHRS and CDR2 YFSETQ. J gave up 4 bases and V 0 bases, and 3 bases lay outside the gene matches. CDR3 length: 16 residues. CDR3 DNA sequence: TGCGCCAGCAGCTTGGTTCCTAGCGGGGGGTACAATGAGCAGTTCTTC. Residues: CASSLVPSGGYNEQFF. The whole variable domain, filled in from reference TRBV5-1 and TRBJ2-1, reads KAGVTQTPRYLIKTRGQQVTLSCSPISGHRSVSWYQQTPGQGLQFLFEYFSETQRNKGNFPGRFSGRQFSNSRSEMNVSTLELGDSALYLCASSLVPSGGYNEQFFGPGTRLTVL.

This clone was observed once. The chain combines TRBV6-5 with TRBJ1-2, with D possibly being TRBD1 (6 bases). Germline loops: CDR1 MNHEY, CDR2 SVGAGI. The CDR3 has 12 residues. Trimming took off 11 bases at V and 1 base at J, with 11 bases between the two ends. CDR3 DNA: TGTGCCGTCTCGGACAGTAACTATGGCTACACCTTC. Protein: CAVSDSNYGYTF.

This clone was counted only a few times. The chain recombines TRBV5-4 with TRBJ1-1; TRBD1 matches 7 bases. CDR3 length: 14 amino acids. The ends lost 6 bases at V and 0 bases at J; junction bases unmatched: 5. The V gene's germline CDR1 is SGHNT and CDR2 YYREEE (reference sequence). CDR3 amino acids: CASNRGPMNTEAFF. DNA of the CDR3: TGTGCCAGCAACAGGGGCCCAATGAACACTGAAGCTTTCTTT.

The rearrangement links TRBV10-3 to TRBJ1-1, with D maybe TRBD1 (5 bases). The CDR3 has 14 amino acids. V lost 2 bases, J lost 11 bases, and 18 bases lay in between. CDR1 is ENHRY and CDR2 is SYGVKD in the germline V gene. The CDR3 loop is CAISEGYEGEGAFF. For the CDR3, the DNA is TGTGCCATCAGTGAGGGATATGAAGGGGAGGGGGCTTTCTTT.

The V gene is TRBV5-4, the J gene TRBJ2-5, with TRBD1 matching 7 bases. Trimming cost V 4 bases and J 5 bases; bases outside gene matches: 8. In germline, CDR1 is SGHNT, CDR2 YYREEE (reference sequence). The CDR3 spans 14 residues. For the CDR3, the DNA is TGTGCCAGCAGCCCAGGGGGAGACAGGGAGACCCAGTACTTC. Amino acid sequence: CASSPGGDRETQYF.